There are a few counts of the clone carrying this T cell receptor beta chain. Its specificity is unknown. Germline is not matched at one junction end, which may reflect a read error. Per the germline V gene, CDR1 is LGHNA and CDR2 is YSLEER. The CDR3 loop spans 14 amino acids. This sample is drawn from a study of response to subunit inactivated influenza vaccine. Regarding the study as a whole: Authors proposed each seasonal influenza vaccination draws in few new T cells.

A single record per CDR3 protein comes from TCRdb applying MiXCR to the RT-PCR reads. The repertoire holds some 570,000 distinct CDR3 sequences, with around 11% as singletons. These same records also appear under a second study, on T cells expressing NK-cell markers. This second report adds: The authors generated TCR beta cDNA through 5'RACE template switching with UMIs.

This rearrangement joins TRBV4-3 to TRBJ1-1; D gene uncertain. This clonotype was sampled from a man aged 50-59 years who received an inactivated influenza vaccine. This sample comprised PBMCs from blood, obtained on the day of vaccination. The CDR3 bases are TGCGCCAGCAGTCAAGGGAGGAGGAACACTGAAGCTTTCTTT. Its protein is CASSQGRRNTEAFF.